This T cell receptor (beta chain) was captured by sequencing in a study of human T cells and chemical hapten exposure. In the study overall: Patients received weekly diphenylcyclopropenone doses to the scalp throughout the roughly 22-week study. The patient population, which was mostly female, had alopecia areata, totalis or universalis.

This clonotype has a handful of counts. Unique molecular identifiers were affixed to discrete cDNA molecules within the library. TCRdb used MiXCR to reprocess the RACE reads, holding one entry per CDR3 protein. The sample records 250,000 or so distinct CDR3 sequences, 7.5% to 8% being singletons. Time point in this sample: pre-sensitization, week 0. Treatment specified: therapeutic diphenylcyclopropenone sensitization with weekly scalp DPC. It was from unfractionated whole blood that total RNA was extracted. The V end lost 6 bases, the J end lost 5 bases, and 11 bases lay between the germline ends. Germline-derived CDR1 and CDR2 are MNHEY and SVGAGI. The CDR3 is 13 residues long.

This chain joins TRBV6-5 and TRBJ2-1, with unresolved D. Sequenced here: whole blood, sampled in connection with sensitization to the hapten diphenylcyclopropenone (DPC). The receptor was derived from a man younger than 30 with alopecia areata. Some clones in this sample may be carry-over from other donors' samples. The CDR3 DNA reads as TGTGCCAGCAGCTCCCCGAACGACAATGAGCAGTTCTTC. Amino acid sequence: CASSSPNDNEQFF.